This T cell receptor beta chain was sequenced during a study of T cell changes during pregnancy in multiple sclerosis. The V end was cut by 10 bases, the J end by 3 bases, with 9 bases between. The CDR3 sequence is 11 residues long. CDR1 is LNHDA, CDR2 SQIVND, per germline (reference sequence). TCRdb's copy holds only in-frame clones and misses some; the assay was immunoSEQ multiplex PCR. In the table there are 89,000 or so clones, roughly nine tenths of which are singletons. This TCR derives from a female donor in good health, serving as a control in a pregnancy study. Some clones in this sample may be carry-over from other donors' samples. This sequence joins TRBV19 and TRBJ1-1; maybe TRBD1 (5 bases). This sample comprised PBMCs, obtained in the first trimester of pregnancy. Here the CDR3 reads CATARDTEAFF. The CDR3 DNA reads TGTGCCACTGCCAGGGACACTGAAGCTTTCTTT. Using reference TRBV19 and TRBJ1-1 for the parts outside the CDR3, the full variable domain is DGGITQSPKYLFRKEGQNVTLSCEQNLNHDAMYWYRQDPGQGLRLIYYSQIVNDFQKGDIAEGYSVSREKKESFPLTVTSAQKNPTAFYLCATARDTEAFFGQGTRLTVV.